The 27 T cell receptor beta chains presented below share a single source sample, sequenced in a study of shared clonotypes between healthy human individuals (dated by TCRdb to the early 2020s). Receptors were amplified or captured by the immunoSEQ multiplex PCR assay. What TCRdb holds here is the immuneACCESS table cut down to in-frame rearrangements. Part of the clones is not present; checked against another copy, under half of the missing clones reflect an unresolved V gene, and the others are unexplained. For this sample the table gives around 1.9 million clones, of which just over 90% were detected only once. Around 1.7% of the sample is in the top ten clones. CD8 naive samples consisted of CD45RO-negative cells that were positively selected for CCR7, yielding a CD45RA+CCR7+ population without TemRA cells. Input material: naive CD8+ T cells from PBMCs. What this sample's cell subset or site label stands for: CD45RA+CCR7+. The receptors were sampled from a man in his late teens or twenties in good health. Some clones in this sample may be carry-over from other donors' samples.

The chain is built from TRBV28 and TRBJ2-7, with TRBD2 identical over 12 bases. Per the germline V gene, CDR1 is MDHEN and CDR2 is SYDVKM. V was pared by 6 bases and J by 3 bases, with 12 bases of the junction left unmatched. The CDR3 consists of 17 residues. For the CDR3, the DNA is TGTGCCAGCAGACCCCCCCTAACGACTAGCGGGGGCTACGAGCAGTACTTC. This translates into CASRPPLTTSGGYEQYF.

V is TRBV4-1 and J is TRBJ1-4, with a tentative D call TRBD1 (5 bases). The germline V gene has CDR1 MGHRA and CDR2 YSYEKL. V gave up 1 base and J gave up 8 bases, with 11 bases separating them. The CDR3 runs to 14 residues. This CDR3 reads CASSQVGTGEKLFF. In nucleotides, the CDR3 is TGCGCCAGCAGCCAAGTCGGGACGGGCGAAAAACTGTTTTTT.

The V gene is TRBV4-3, the J gene TRBJ2-7, with 8 bases identical to TRBD1. The germline V gene encodes CDR1 LGHNA and CDR2 YSLEER. The length of the CDR3 is 16 residues. J lost 3 bases, V lost 1 base, and 8 bases had no gene match. CDR3 bases: TGCGCCAGCAGCCAAGGCCCTGGACAGGGTGTCTACGAGCAGTACTTC. This codes for CASSQGPGQGVYEQYF.

Note on this clone: At one boundary the junction diverges from the germline segment, which might be a read error. This specimen includes other DNA sequences encoding the same CDR3. This chain joins TRBV6-5 and TRBJ2-7; D is undetermined. Germline CDR1 reads MNHEY; CDR2 reads SVGAGI. The CDR3 is 11 residues long. DNA of the CDR3: TGTGCCAGCAGTGACTCCTACGAGCAGTACTTC. Protein sequence: CASSDSYEQYF.

This clone was recorded only once. The sample carries other DNA sequences with the same CDR3. This chain links TRBV7-9 with TRBJ1-2; D is undetermined. The CDR3 is 11 amino acids. Trimming stripped 5 bases from V and 5 bases from J, with 6 bases between. Germline assignment: CDR1 SEHNR and CDR2 FQNEAQ (reference sequence). Written as DNA, the CDR3 is TGTGCCAGCAGCCAGGATTATGGCTACACCTTC. Translating it yields CASSQDYGYTF. The full variable domain, rest sourced from reference TRBV7-9 and TRBJ1-2, is DTGVSQNPRHKITKRGQNVTFRCDPISEHNRLYWYRQTLGQGPEFLTYFQNEAQLEKSRLLSDRFSAERPKGSFSTLEIQRTEQGDSAMYLCASSQDYGYTFGSGTRLTVV.

The chain is built from TRBV4-1 and TRBJ2-3; D is possibly TRBD1 or TRBD2 (6 bases each). V was clipped by 1 base and J by 2 bases, with 13 bases between them. There are 16 residues in the CDR3. From germline, CDR1 is MGHRA and CDR2 YSYEKL. CDR3 amino acids: CASSQVGAGLTDTQYF. CDR3 DNA sequence: TGCGCCAGCAGCCAAGTGGGGGCGGGACTCACAGATACGCAGTATTTT.

The chain joins TRBV10-2 to TRBJ1-2; 12 bases line up with TRBD1. This CDR3 is 18 amino acids long. Losses at the gene ends were 5 bases for V and 1 base for J; bases not matched to a gene: 11. Germline V gene sequence: CDR1 WSHSY, CDR2 SAAADI. The chain's CDR3 is CASSRLSGTGGINYGYTF. The DNA for the CDR3 is TGCGCCAGCAGTCGATTATCCGGGACAGGGGGCATTAACTATGGCTACACCTTC.

The chain employs TRBV7-8 and TRBJ2-3; TRBD1 is a possible D gene (5 bases). Germline V gene data show CDR1 as SGHVS and CDR2 as FQNEAQ. V was shortened by 7 bases and J by 2 bases, with 22 bases between the two germline ends. The CDR3 runs to 17 residues. The CDR3 DNA reads TGTGCCAGCAACGCAGGCAGGGTCCCACGGCCCACAGATACGCAGTATTTT. This translates into CASNAGRVPRPTDTQYF.

This chain joins TRBV28 and TRBJ2-3; 7 nucleotides line up with TRBD2. CDR1 MDHEN and CDR2 SYDVKM come from the germline V gene. The CDR3 extends over 17 amino acids. Unmatched junction bases numbered 10, after V lost 4 bases and J lost 0 bases. CDR3 loop: CASSSSGREPSTDTQYF. In nucleotides, the CDR3 is TGTGCCAGCAGTTCCTCCGGGCGGGAGCCTAGCACAGATACGCAGTATTTT. Full variable domain (remainder filled in from reference TRBV28 and TRBJ2-3): DVKVTQSSRYLVKRTGEKVFLECVQDMDHENMFWYRQDPGLGLRLIYFSYDVKMKEKGDIPEGYSVSREKKERFSLILESASTNQTSMYLCASSSSGREPSTDTQYFGPGTRLTVL.

The CDR3 DNA sequence: TGCGCCAGCAGTCCGACAGGGGGTGAGGAGACCCAGTACTTC. It specifies CASSPTGGEETQYF. The genes are TRBV23-1 and TRBJ2-5; TRBD1 matches at 9 bases. TRBV23-1 is identified as an open reading frame with a role that is uncertain. With 4 bases clipped from V and 5 bases from J, the junction kept 5 bases outside the gene matches. The CDR3 sequence is 14 residues long.

The chain recombines TRBV28 with TRBJ2-2; no reliable D call. Germline lookup yields CDR1 MDHEN and CDR2 SYDVKM. V was pared by 3 bases and J by 5 bases, with 13 bases between. This CDR3 contains 15 residues. CDR3 in DNA: TGTGCCAGCAGTTTTGGGTCCTGGGGTACCGGGGAGCTGTTTTTT. Amino acids: CASSFGSWGTGELFF.

This clone was seen once. V gene TRBV4-1 combines with J gene TRBJ2-7; the match to TRBD2 covers 8 bases. V lost 4 bases, J lost 1 base, and 6 bases stayed unmatched. This CDR3 is 15 amino acids long. Per germline, CDR1 MGHRA and CDR2 YSYEKL. In DNA, the CDR3 is TGCGCCAGCAGCCCAAGACAGCGGGGGTCCTACGAGCAGTACTTC. Translation: CASSPRQRGSYEQYF.

The chain uses TRBV4-3 and TRBJ2-7; TRBD2 matches 8 bases. Germline V lookup: CDR1 LGHNA, CDR2 YSLEER. The junction had 5 bases not matched to a gene; V was cut back by 1 base and J by 3 bases. There are 15 residues in the CDR3. CDR3 residues: CASSQGATSGYEQYF. The CDR3 DNA sequence: TGCGCCAGCAGCCAAGGGGCCACTAGCGGCTACGAGCAGTACTTC.

This chain uses TRBV5-1 with TRBJ2-5; no firm D call. This CDR3 has 14 residues. Germline assignment: CDR1 SGHRS and CDR2 YFSETQ. V lost 4 bases and J lost 1, with 11 bases in between. CDR3 loop: CASSIDRPQETQYF. The CDR3 bases are TGCGCCAGCAGCATAGACCGCCCCCAAGAGACCCAGTACTTC.

This clone has only a few counts. This same CDR3 is encoded by further DNA sequences in the sample. The J gene is TRBJ1-1, the V gene TRBV5-1; 7 nucleotides match TRBD1. The V and J ends lost 4 bases and 2 bases, in that order; junction bases with no gene match: 5. This CDR3 is 14 amino acids long. The germline V gene has CDR1 SGHRS and CDR2 YFSETQ. The CDR3 region has the DNA TGCGCCAGCAGCCTCGGGACAGTAAACACTGAAGCTTTCTTT. Its translation is CASSLGTVNTEAFF.

The rearrangement joins TRBV6-1 to TRBJ2-7, with 8 bases identical to TRBD1. CDR1 and CDR2 from the germline V gene are MNHNS and SASEGT. After removal of 5 bases from V and 5 bases from J, the junction contained 5 bases not matched to a gene. The CDR3 contains 13 residues. CDR3 amino acids: CASSPWTGNEQYF. The CDR3 bases are TGTGCCAGCAGTCCATGGACAGGGAACGAGCAGTACTTC.

J is TRBJ2-1 and V is TRBV7-8; unclear D gene. The V end lost 1 base, the J end lost 2 bases, and 9 bases lay between the germline ends. This CDR3 spans 15 amino acids. Looked up from germline, CDR1 is SGHVS and CDR2 is FQNEAQ. This CDR3 reads CASSLVGGTYNEQFF. The CDR3 bases are TGTGCCAGCAGCTTAGTTGGCGGCACCTACAATGAGCAGTTCTTC.

This chain connects TRBV2 to TRBJ2-6; TRBD2 matches 9 bases. The CDR3 length is 17 residues. J gave up 2 bases and V 6 bases, and 8 bases lay outside the gene matches. The germline V gene encodes CDR1 SNHLY and CDR2 FYNNEI. Here the CDR3 DNA reads TGTGCCAGCAGGGAGACTAGCGGTTCCCCTGGGGCCAACGTCCTGACTTTC. Translating gives CASRETSGSPGANVLTF. The complete variable domain, with remaining parts taken from reference TRBV2 and TRBJ2-6, reads EPEVTQTPSHQVTQMGQEVILRCVPISNHLYFYWYRQILGQKVEFLVSFYNNEISEKSEIFDDQFSVERPDGSNFTLKIRSTKLEDSAMYFCASRETSGSPGANVLTFGAGSRLTVL.

The chain carries TRBV4-1 and TRBJ2-7; TRBD1 is a possible D gene (5 bases). Trimming stripped 2 bases from V and 5 bases from J, with 19 bases between. The CDR3 is 16 residues long. The V gene's germline CDR1 is MGHRA and CDR2 YSYEKL. This CDR3 is CASSQSAIGRVDEQYF. For the CDR3, the DNA is TGCGCCAGCAGCCAATCGGCTATTGGCAGGGTGGACGAGCAGTACTTC.

This chain connects TRBV7-9 to TRBJ2-1; no reliable D call. Looked up from germline, CDR1 is SEHNR and CDR2 is FQNEAQ (reference sequence). This CDR3 spans 13 amino acids. V lost 3 bases and J lost 7, with 10 bases in between. CDR3 nucleotide sequence: TGTGCCAGCAGCTTGGCTGTCCGTAATGAGCAGTTCTTC. Translating it yields CASSLAVRNEQFF.

This chain links TRBV25-1 with TRBJ1-1, with TRBD1 identical over 9 bases. Trimming cost V 1 base and J 6 bases; bases outside gene matches: 3. This CDR3 is built from 14 residues. CDR1 is MGHDK and CDR2 is SYGVNS in the germline V gene. The CDR3 region has the DNA TGTGCCAGCAGTGAATCGGGACAGGGCTCTGAAGCTTTCTTT. Its translation: CASSESGQGSEAFF.

The CDR3 loop is CASRPGVSYEQYF. CDR3 nucleotides: TGTGCCAGCAGACCAGGGGTCTCCTACGAGCAGTACTTC. The chain has TRBV27 and TRBJ2-7; D might be TRBD1 (6 bases). Trimming left V 6 bases short and J 0 bases short, with 9 bases between. Per germline, CDR1 MNHEY and CDR2 SMNVEV (reference sequence). The CDR3 extends over 13 amino acids.

The chain is built from TRBV27 and TRBJ2-6; 7 nucleotides match TRBD1. Looked up from germline, CDR1 is MNHEY and CDR2 is SMNVEV (reference sequence). V gave up 8 bases and J gave up 4 bases; unmatched junction bases: 8. This CDR3 has 15 residues. The CDR3 is CASGTVRAGANVLTF. In DNA, the CDR3 is TGTGCCAGCGGGACAGTCCGAGCGGGGGCCAACGTCCTGACTTTC. The full variable domain, completed using reference TRBV27 and TRBJ2-6, is EAQVTQNPRYLITVTGKKLTVTCSQNMNHEYMSWYRQDPGLGLRQIYYSMNVEVTDKGDVPEGYKVSRKEKRNFPLILESPSPNQTSLYFCASGTVRAGANVLTFGAGSRLTVL.

The V call is TRBV5-1, the J call TRBJ2-7, with 10 bases fitting TRBD2. J gave up 0 bases and V 1 base, and 10 bases lay outside the gene matches. There are 18 residues in the CDR3. Germline assignment: CDR1 SGHRS and CDR2 YFSETQ. CDR3 coding DNA: TGCGCCAGCAGCTTGAATGGACTAGCGGAGTATCACTCCTACGAGCAGTACTTC. Translated: CASSLNGLAEYHSYEQYF.

This clone was counted a single time. This chain connects TRBV28 to TRBJ2-5; 10 nucleotides match TRBD2. V was clipped by 2 bases and J by 1 base; unmatched bases: 4. CDR3 length equals 16 residues. Germline values: CDR1 MDHEN, CDR2 SYDVKM. The CDR3 spells CASSLRLAGAQETQYF. The CDR3 coding sequence is TGTGCCAGCAGTTTAAGGCTAGCGGGGGCCCAAGAGACCCAGTACTTC.

CDR3 loop: CASSTGGLGGGEQYF. The CDR3 nucleotides read TGTGCCAGCAGCACGGGAGGACTAGGCGGTGGCGAGCAGTACTTC. V usage is TRBV11-2 and J usage is TRBJ2-7; TRBD2 matches at 7 bases. Germline V gene data show CDR1 as SGHAT and CDR2 as FQNNGV. This CDR3 has 15 amino acids. Trimming removed 5 bases from V and 6 bases from J; junction bases left unmatched: 13. The whole variable domain, filled in from reference TRBV11-2 and TRBJ2-7, reads EAGVAQSPRYKIIEKRQSVAFWCNPISGHATLYWYQQILGQGPKLLIQFQNNGVVDDSQLPKDRFSAERLKGVDSTLKIQPAKLEDSAVYLCASSTGGLGGGEQYFGPGTRLTVT.

The chain is built from TRBV7-9 and TRBJ1-2; TRBD1 is a possible D gene (5 bases). Germline assignment: CDR1 SEHNR and CDR2 FQNEAQ (reference sequence). CDR3 length: 16 amino acids. Deletions cut 5 bases from V and 6 bases from J, with 22 bases between. CDR3: CASSRYKTGTADGYTF. DNA for the CDR3: TGTGCCAGCAGCCGCTACAAAACCGGGACCGCAGATGGCTACACCTTC.